This TCR beta chain was profiled in a study of control samples from healthy donors and cancer patients. Generated by immunoSEQ multiplex PCR, the TCRdb table keeps only in-frame clones and is missing some. This table holds roughly 50,000 clones, more than 80% found once. With V trimmed by 5 bases and J by 4 bases, 6 bases remained unmatched. CDR1 SGDLS and CDR2 YYNGEE come from the germline V gene. The CDR3 extends over 14 amino acids. The rearrangement joins TRBV9 to TRBJ1-2; 9 bases are a match to TRBD1. The sample consisted of PBMCs. The sequence came from a man aged 30 to 45 with colorectal cancer. DNA of the CDR3: TGTGCCAGCAGTCCCAGGACAGGGGTCTATGGCTACACCTTC. Translated: CASSPRTGVYGYTF. Combining the CDR3 with reference TRBV9 and TRBJ1-2 gives the whole variable domain DSGVTQTPKHLITATGQRVTLRCSPRSGDLSVYWYQQSLDQGLQFLIQYYNGEERAKGNILERFSAQQFPDLHSELNLSSLELGDSALYFCASSPRTGVYGYTFGSGTRLTVV.